A single sample gave rise to the 24 T cell receptor beta chains below, sequenced in a study of blood T cell repertoires in COVID-19. Assay: immunoSEQ multiplex PCR; the TCRdb copy retains only in-frame clones and omits some. The sample contains 110,000 or so clones, 65% to 85% of which appear only once. The specimen sequenced was peripheral blood. These receptors were collected from a man in his forties or fifties with acute or convalescent COVID-19.

The CDR3 DNA is TGTGCCAGCTTCGAGGGGGGGCAGCCCCAGCATTTT. It is translated as CASFEGGQPQHF. This sequence joins TRBV28 and TRBJ1-5, with D possibly being TRBD1 (6 bases). CDR1 and CDR2 (germline): MDHEN, SYDVKM. The V gene lost 8 bases and the J gene lost 7 bases, with 12 bases spanning the gap. This CDR3 has 12 amino acids.

The gene calls are TRBV19 and TRBJ1-2; 11 bases fit TRBD1. Germline CDR1 is LNHDA and CDR2 is SQIVND (reference sequence). The CDR3 covers 16 residues. V shed 5 bases and J 6 bases; nucleotides not matched to a gene: 11. The CDR3 bases are TGTGCCAGTAGTGGAGGACAGGGGGCGGTCTTGGATGGCTACACCTTC. Its translation is CASSGGQGAVLDGYTF.

The rearrangement joins TRBV15 to TRBJ2-2; weak D call: TRBD1 (6 bases). CDR1 and CDR2 (germline): LNHNV, YYDKDF (reference sequence). The CDR3 has 17 amino acids. V shed 3 bases and J shed 3 bases, with 17 bases lying between them. The CDR3 coding sequence is TGTGCCACCAGCAGTCTACCGGGACAAGCGGACACCGGGGAGCTGTTTTTT. Its protein is CATSSLPGQADTGELFF.

The chain links TRBV6-5 to TRBJ1-5, with unresolved D. The V end lost 6 bases, the J end lost 0 bases, and 9 bases lay between the germline ends. Germline V lookup: CDR1 MNHEY, CDR2 SVGAGI. CDR3 size: 14 residues. CDR3 residues: CASSVQYSNQPQHF. The CDR3 nucleotides read TGTGCCAGCAGCGTACAGTATAGCAATCAGCCCCAGCATTTT.

This chain uses TRBV20-1 with TRBJ1-5, with TRBD1 identical over 10 bases. The CDR3 sequence is 18 residues long. With 3 bases clipped from V and 1 base from J, the junction kept 12 bases outside the gene matches. Germline loops: CDR1 DFQATT, CDR2 SNEGSKA (reference sequence). For the CDR3, the DNA is TGCAGTGCTAGTGGGGGACAGGGGCGATCGAGAAGCAATCAGCCCCAGCATTTT. Translation gives CSASGGQGRSRSNQPQHF.

The chain uses TRBV6-5 and TRBJ1-6, with D hard to call. Germline V CDR1 and CDR2: MNHEY, SVGAGI. The CDR3 is made up of 13 amino acids. Between the trimmed V and J ends, which lost 2 bases and 4 bases, there was a span of 3 bases. The CDR3 spells CASSYEYNSPLHF. The CDR3 DNA sequence: TGTGCCAGCAGTTACGAGTATAATTCACCCCTCCACTTT.

The chain combines TRBV5-6 with TRBJ1-5; D uncertain. Trimming took off 0 bases at V and 9 bases at J, with 16 bases between the two ends. The CDR3 spans 15 residues. CDR1 and CDR2 (germline): SGHDT, YYEEEE. CDR3 coding DNA: TGTGCCAGCAGCTTGGGTGTTGGGCCCCCCGGGCCCCAGCATTTT. It specifies CASSLGVGPPGPQHF.

This clone came up once. Here the CDR3 reads CASSPEANGNTIYF. Here the CDR3 DNA reads TGTGCCAGCAGCCCAGAAGCGAATGGAAACACCATATATTTT. This chain links TRBV11-1 with TRBJ1-3; D not resolved. The CDR3 runs 14 residues. Germline CDR1 is SGHAT and CDR2 is FQDESV (reference sequence). Trimming took off 5 bases at V and 3 bases at J, with 11 bases between the two ends.

This chain joins TRBV9 and TRBJ2-7; the D gene is possibly TRBD1 (5 bases). The CDR3 length is 15 residues. V lost 0 bases and J lost 4, with 14 bases in between. Germline CDR1 SGDLS, CDR2 YYNGEE. The CDR3 DNA reads as TGTGCCAGCAGCGTAGCAGACAGTGGGCTTTACGAGCAGTACTTC. Translated: CASSVADSGLYEQYF.

This clone was recorded a few times. This rearrangement joins TRBV3-1 (or the pseudogene TRBV3-2) to TRBJ1-2; 9 bases align to TRBD1. Trimming removed 6 bases from V and 8 bases from J; junction bases left unmatched: 10. The CDR3 sequence is 14 residues long. CDR1 and CDR2 (germline): LGHDT, YNNKEL (reference sequence). CDR3 region: CASSSTGGRGGYTF. In DNA, the CDR3 is TGTGCCAGCAGTTCAACAGGGGGCCGGGGAGGCTACACCTTC.

The chain employs TRBV10-1 and TRBJ2-7; 7 bases agree with TRBD2. Trimming took 0 bases from V and 7 from J; bases not matched to a gene: 6. Per germline, CDR1 WNHNN and CDR2 SYGVQD (reference sequence). The length of the CDR3 is 14 residues. CDR3 protein: CASSESGGAGEQYF. CDR3 in DNA: TGCGCCAGCAGTGAGTCGGGAGGGGCGGGGGAGCAGTACTTC.

This clone was seen a single time. This chain uses TRBV11-2 with TRBJ1-1, with D unresolved. The germline CDR1 and CDR2 sequences are SGHAT and FQNNGV. The CDR3 has 13 amino acids. Trimming cost V 0 bases and J 1 base, with 3 bases left between them. In DNA, the CDR3 is TGTGCCAGCAGCTTAGACAGGAACACTGAAGCTTTCTTT. Encoded protein: CASSLDRNTEAFF.

This chain joins TRBV5-6 and TRBJ1-1; 9 bases agree with TRBD1. The CDR3 is 14 amino acids. Trimming removed 4 bases from V and 5 bases from J; junction bases left unmatched: 6. CDR1 and CDR2 (germline): SGHDT, YYEEEE. The CDR3 coding sequence is TGTGCCAGCAGCCCTCCGGGACAGGGAACTGAAGCTTTCTTT. It codes for CASSPPGQGTEAFF.

V is TRBV6-1 and J is TRBJ2-3; 8 positions match TRBD1. J lost 5 bases, V lost 3 bases, and 7 bases had no gene match. CDR3 size: 15 residues. Per germline, CDR1 MNHNS and CDR2 SASEGT. This chain's CDR3 is CASSDWTGSGDTQYF. The CDR3 DNA is TGTGCCAGCAGTGATTGGACAGGGTCGGGAGATACGCAGTATTTT.

This chain uses TRBV12-3 or TRBV12-4 with TRBJ1-2; tentatively, D is TRBD1 (6 bases). Trimming removed 6 bases from V and 7 bases from J, with 12 bases in between. The CDR3 length is 12 residues. For the CDR3, the DNA is TGTGCCAGCAGCCAATACAGGGCTGGCTACACCTTC. Its protein is CASSQYRAGYTF.

The chain joins TRBV3-1 (or the pseudogene TRBV3-2) to TRBJ2-3; D might be TRBD2 (5 bases). The CDR3 sequence is 18 residues long. With 1 base removed from V and 0 bases from J, the gap between germline ends came to 17 bases. Germline V gives CDR1 LGHDT, CDR2 YNNKEL (reference sequence). CDR3 sequence: CASSQAYKRSQSTDTQYF. The DNA of the CDR3 is TGTGCCAGCAGCCAAGCATACAAGCGGTCACAGAGCACAGATACGCAGTATTTT.

The chain has TRBV27 and TRBJ2-7, with D possibly matching TRBD2 (6 bases). From germline, CDR1 is MNHEY and CDR2 SMNVEV (reference sequence). The CDR3 is 13 amino acids. V dropped 5 bases and J dropped 7 bases, with 15 bases sitting between them. The DNA of the CDR3 is TGTGCCAGCAGTCCGAGCGGGTTCGGGGAGCAGTACGTC. This gives the protein CASSPSGFGEQYV.

On this clone: The identical CDR3 is also encoded by other nucleotide sequences in the sample. The rearrangement joins TRBV5-1 to TRBJ1-2, with D possibly matching TRBD1 (5 bases). Germline V lookup: CDR1 SGHRS, CDR2 YFSETQ. This CDR3 is 13 amino acids long. The V end was cut by 0 bases, the J end by 8 bases, with 11 bases between. The CDR3 DNA sequence: TGCGCCAGCAGCTTGGCGGGGGTGGGAGGCTACACCTTC. It translates to CASSLAGVGGYTF.

The genes are TRBV14 and TRBJ2-2, with TRBD1 matching over 9 bases. Germline CDR1 reads SGHDN; CDR2 reads FVKESK. V was pared by 2 bases and J by 5 bases, with 9 bases of the junction left unmatched. The CDR3 runs 17 residues. The chain's CDR3 is CASSQLTGGFRTGELFF. The CDR3 coding sequence is TGTGCCAGCAGCCAACTGACAGGGGGATTTCGGACCGGGGAGCTGTTTTTT.

This chain joins TRBV4-1 and TRBJ1-2; TRBD1 aligns across 7 bases. Trimming took 3 bases from V and 4 from J; bases not matched to a gene: 11. In germline, CDR1 is MGHRA, CDR2 YSYEKL. This CDR3 is built from 16 residues. The CDR3 sequence: CASSQSRQGTIYGYTF. CDR3 nucleotide sequence: TGCGCCAGCAGCCAGAGTCGACAGGGTACCATCTATGGCTACACCTTC.

This clone came up once. The V and J genes are TRBV5-6 and TRBJ1-2; D remains unclear. The CDR3 totals 13 residues. CDR1 and CDR2 from the germline V gene are SGHDT and YYEEEE. With 6 bases removed from V and 4 bases from J, the gap between germline ends came to 13 bases. CDR3 DNA: TGTGCCAGCACCGCTGACACCTCCTATGGCTACACCTTC. It codes for CASTADTSYGYTF.

The V call is TRBV15, the J call TRBJ2-7; a possible D gene is TRBD2 (5 bases). V shed 9 bases and J shed 2 bases, with 8 bases lying between them. The length of the CDR3 is 11 residues. Germline CDR1 reads LNHNV; CDR2 reads YYDKDF (reference sequence). The CDR3 nucleotides are TGTGCCACGTCCGGGGCCTACGAGCAGTACTTC. Protein product: CATSGAYEQYF.

This chain links TRBV6-5 with TRBJ1-2; TRBD1 matches at 7 bases. V shed 5 bases, J shed 7 bases, and the junction held 4 bases outside the gene matches. The CDR3 loop spans 12 amino acids. Germline values: CDR1 MNHEY, CDR2 SVGAGI. CDR3 loop: CASSTGAGGYTF. In DNA, the CDR3 is TGTGCCAGCAGTACAGGGGCGGGTGGCTACACCTTC.

This clone was seen just once. J is TRBJ2-1 and V is TRBV27; 9 bases match TRBD1. CDR1 and CDR2 (germline): MNHEY, SMNVEV (reference sequence). This CDR3 spans 16 amino acids. J gave up 7 bases and V 6 bases, and 13 bases lay outside the gene matches. CDR3 sequence reads: CASRLEPGQGANEQFF. CDR3 nucleotide sequence: TGTGCCAGCAGACTGGAGCCGGGACAGGGTGCAAATGAGCAGTTCTTC.